These 27 T cell receptor beta chains share one sample of origin, sequenced in a study of blood T cell repertoires in COVID-19. Sequencing used immunoSEQ multiplex PCR; TCRdb keeps in-frame clones, though not all of them. The repertoire includes over 250,000 clones, approximately 86% of them detected once, and around 2.4% sits in the top ten. The sequenced material came from PBMCs or T cells enriched from blood (not recorded which). The receptors derive from a woman between 18 and 29 years old who had recovered from COVID-19.

The rearrangement uses TRBV5-1 and TRBJ2-7, with a weak D call TRBD1 (6 bases). V lost 0 bases to trimming and J lost 3 bases, with 10 bases between them. This CDR3 spans 14 amino acids. CDR1 is SGHRS, CDR2 YFSETQ, per germline. CDR3 DNA sequence: TGCGCCAGCAGCTTGGCTGCCAGGGGCTACGAGCAGTACTTC. Protein: CASSLAARGYEQYF.

This rearrangement joins TRBV11-2 to TRBJ1-3; 8 nucleotides line up with TRBD1. In germline, CDR1 is SGHAT, CDR2 FQNNGV. This CDR3 region has 15 residues. After removal of 1 base from V and 7 bases from J, the junction contained 6 bases not matched to a gene. The CDR3 region is CASSLVLRGQNTIYF. CDR3 nucleotides: TGTGCCAGCAGCTTAGTTCTCAGGGGGCAGAACACCATATATTTT.

To note about this clone: The sample has other DNA sequences that encode this CDR3 too. The chain carries TRBV30 and TRBJ1-2; 9 bases align to TRBD1. Germline loops: CDR1 GTSNPN, CDR2 SVGIG (reference sequence). CDR3 size: 13 residues. Trimming removed 2 bases from V and 6 bases from J; junction bases left unmatched: 4. CDR3 region: CAWSRGQGDGYTF. The DNA of the CDR3 is TGTGCCTGGAGTCGGGGACAGGGCGATGGCTACACCTTC.

The chain employs TRBV29-1 and TRBJ2-1; 9 bases line up with TRBD1. Per germline, CDR1 SQVTM and CDR2 ANQGSEA. V lost 5 bases, J lost 7 bases, and 9 bases stayed unmatched. The CDR3 sequence is 14 residues long. CDR3 sequence reads: CSVPAGTGRNEQFF. For the CDR3, the DNA is TGCAGCGTTCCGGCCGGGACAGGGAGAAATGAGCAGTTCTTC.

CDR3 protein: CASSVGQGSSGNTIYF. DNA of the CDR3: TGTGCCAGCAGCGTAGGTCAGGGGAGCTCTGGAAACACCATATATTTT. The J gene is TRBJ1-3, the V gene TRBV9; D perhaps matches TRBD1 (6 bases). The germline V and J ends were trimmed by 0 bases and 0 bases, with 10 bases remaining between them. Germline CDR1 SGDLS, CDR2 YYNGEE. The CDR3 runs to 16 residues.

The V gene is TRBV30, the J gene TRBJ2-3, with D possibly matching TRBD2 (6 bases). The germline V gene has CDR1 GTSNPN and CDR2 SVGIG (reference sequence). This CDR3 comprises 12 residues. V was shortened by 5 bases and J by 8 bases, with 14 bases between the two germline ends. The CDR3 loop reads CAWGGTWGTQYF. CDR3 sequence (DNA): TGTGCCTGGGGGGGGACTTGGGGTACGCAGTATTTT.

This chain links TRBV19 with TRBJ2-3; TRBD1 matches at 9 bases. V shed 4 bases, J shed 4 bases, and the junction held 9 bases outside the gene matches. Germline CDR1 is LNHDA and CDR2 is SQIVND (reference sequence). This CDR3 is 16 amino acids long. The CDR3 DNA sequence: TGTGCCAGTAGTACTACAGGGGGCTTTGGCGCAGATACGCAGTATTTT. Its translation: CASSTTGGFGADTQYF.

This clone was seen just once. The chain couples TRBV5-1 to TRBJ1-2; no definite D call. Germline loops: CDR1 SGHRS, CDR2 YFSETQ. The CDR3 contains 13 residues. The germline V and J ends were trimmed by 5 bases and 2 bases, with 10 bases remaining between them. In DNA, the CDR3 is TGCGCCAGCAGTGAGGATGTAAACTATGGCTACACCTTC. This gives the protein CASSEDVNYGYTF.

The V and J genes are TRBV27 and TRBJ1-6, with D perhaps matching TRBD1 (5 bases). The germline V gene encodes CDR1 MNHEY and CDR2 SMNVEV (reference sequence). Deletions cut 1 base from V and 1 base from J, with 14 bases between. The CDR3 consists of 18 residues. The CDR3, as DNA: TGTGCCAGCAGTTTATATTGGGCGGACACATCCTATAATTCACCCCTCCACTTT. It is translated as CASSLYWADTSYNSPLHF.

The J gene is TRBJ2-1, the V gene TRBV27; D might be TRBD2 (5 bases). Trimming pared 5 bases from V and 4 bases from J, leaving 15 bases between. The germline gives CDR1 MNHEY, CDR2 SMNVEV (reference sequence). This CDR3 comprises 15 residues. The CDR3 here is CASSPAGPGYNEQFF. The CDR3 DNA reads TGTGCCAGCAGTCCCGCGGGCCCGGGGTACAATGAGCAGTTCTTC.

The V call is TRBV7-2, the J call TRBJ2-1; 7 bases align to TRBD1. J lost 6 bases, V lost 4 bases, and 6 bases had no gene match. This CDR3 has 14 residues. The germline gives CDR1 SGHTA, CDR2 FQGNSA. CDR3 in amino acids: CASSSNTGVNEQFF. The CDR3 nucleotides are TGTGCCAGCAGCTCAAACACAGGGGTCAATGAGCAGTTCTTC.

This clone appeared a single time. This chain joins TRBV6-2 or TRBV6-3 and TRBJ2-1, with D possibly matching TRBD2 (6 bases). Trimming removed 2 bases at V and 3 bases at J, with 8 bases between. This CDR3 contains 14 residues. CDR1 and CDR2 (germline): MNHEY, SVGEGT. The CDR3 nucleotides read TGTGCCAGCAGTTACGAGGACTACTACAATGAGCAGTTCTTC. It is translated as CASSYEDYYNEQFF.

CDR3: CASSFAGTGNTEAFF. CDR3 DNA sequence: TGTGCCAGCAGTTTTGCCGGGACAGGAAACACTGAAGCTTTCTTT. The chain has TRBV6-5 and TRBJ1-1; 8 positions match TRBD1. V lost 4 bases, J lost 2 bases, and 6 bases stayed unmatched. CDR3 size: 15 residues. Germline CDR1 reads MNHEY; CDR2 reads SVGAGI.

This chain connects TRBV28 to TRBJ2-1, with TRBD2 identical over 14 bases. Germline V CDR1 and CDR2: MDHEN, SYDVKM. V lost 7 bases, J lost 13 bases, and 12 bases stayed unmatched. CDR3 length: 15 amino acids. CDR3 loop: CASTKTSGRAPGQFF. The CDR3 DNA reads as TGTGCCAGCACCAAGACTAGCGGGAGGGCCCCAGGTCAGTTCTTC.

The genes are TRBV11-2 and TRBJ1-4, with 8 bases matching TRBD1. The junction had 7 bases not matched to a gene; V was cut back by 6 bases and J by 7 bases. The CDR3 is 14 amino acids. The V gene's germline CDR1 is SGHAT and CDR2 FQNNGV. The CDR3 reads CASSYTTGVEKLFF. The DNA for the CDR3 is TGTGCCAGCAGTTACACGACAGGGGTTGAAAAACTGTTTTTT.

The J gene is TRBJ1-3, the V gene TRBV10-3; D is ambiguous. Germline assignment: CDR1 ENHRY and CDR2 SYGVKD. V was cut by 6 bases and J by 0 bases, with 6 bases left in between. The CDR3 is 13 residues long. CDR3 coding DNA: TGTGCCATCAGAGACAACTCTGGAAACACCATATATTTT. This gives the protein CAIRDNSGNTIYF.

The CDR3 loop reads CASSPGGKLFF. The CDR3 DNA reads TGTGCCAGCAGCCCAGGGGGAAAACTGTTTTTT. V is TRBV7-9 and J is TRBJ1-4; 7 nucleotides match TRBD1. The J segment lost 10 bases and the V segment lost 5 bases, leaving 1 base of the junction unmatched. Germline V gives CDR1 SEHNR, CDR2 FQNEAQ (reference sequence). The CDR3 is made up of 11 amino acids.

CDR3 region: CAWLGEGPEAFF. CDR3 bases: TGTGCCTGGCTTGGGGAGGGACCTGAAGCTTTCTTT. The chain joins TRBV30 to TRBJ1-1; D possibly corresponds to TRBD1 (5 bases). This CDR3 is built from 12 residues. Germline CDR1 reads GTSNPN; CDR2 reads SVGIG (reference sequence). With 5 bases removed from V and 6 bases from J, the gap between germline ends came to 13 bases.

The sample holds one count of this clone. The genes are TRBV3-1 (or the pseudogene TRBV3-2) and TRBJ1-2; a possible D gene is TRBD1 (6 bases). Trimming left V 2 bases short and J 7 bases short, with 23 bases between. This CDR3 has 17 amino acids. CDR1 is LGHDT, CDR2 YNNKEL, per germline (reference sequence). CDR3 region: CASSQPVAPYREGGYTF. The CDR3 region has the DNA TGTGCCAGCAGCCAACCCGTAGCCCCTTACAGGGAAGGTGGCTACACCTTC.

This clone has just a few counts. The chain links TRBV4-2 to TRBJ1-2; D is possibly TRBD1 (6 bases). The CDR3 loop spans 13 amino acids. The V gene lost 1 base and the J gene lost 4 bases, with 7 bases spanning the gap. The germline CDR1 and CDR2 sequences are LGHNA and YNFKEQ. CDR3 DNA sequence: TGTGCCAGCAGCCAAGCACAGGGCTATGGCTACACCTTC. Amino acid sequence: CASSQAQGYGYTF.

V is TRBV30 and J is TRBJ1-4; 7 nucleotides line up with TRBD1. The germline V gene encodes CDR1 GTSNPN and CDR2 SVGIG (reference sequence). V shed 8 bases, J shed 6 bases, and the junction held 6 bases outside the gene matches. The length of the CDR3 is 12 residues. The DNA of the CDR3 is TGTGCCCTGGGACAGCGGTATGAAAAACTGTTTTTT. It codes for CALGQRYEKLFF.

The V call is TRBV4-1, the J call TRBJ2-1; D may be TRBD2 (6 bases). The V end was cut by 0 bases, the J end by 4 bases, with 7 bases between. CDR3 size: 14 residues. Germline V gives CDR1 MGHRA, CDR2 YSYEKL. The CDR3 is CASSQETRYNEQFF. The CDR3 nucleotides read TGCGCCAGCAGCCAAGAGACTAGGTACAATGAGCAGTTCTTC.

This chain connects TRBV28 to TRBJ1-5, with D possibly being TRBD1 (5 bases). The length of the CDR3 is 14 residues. V lost 5 bases, J lost 3 bases, and 11 bases lay in between. From germline, CDR1 is MDHEN and CDR2 SYDVKM. The CDR3 coding sequence is TGTGCCAGCAGTCTACGACAGAACAATCAGCCCCAGCATTTT. Its translation: CASSLRQNNQPQHF.

With respect to this clone: The same CDR3 can be traced to other DNA sequences in this sample. V gene TRBV10-1 combines with J gene TRBJ1-2; no firm D call. CDR3 length: 13 amino acids. Germline values: CDR1 WNHNN, CDR2 SYGVQD (reference sequence). V was trimmed by 0 bases and J by 3 bases, leaving 5 bases between them. The CDR3 DNA sequence: TGCGCCAGCAGTGAGTCTCCCGACTATGGCTACACCTTC. Protein product: CASSESPDYGYTF.

The CDR3 DNA reads as TGTGCCAGCAGCTTGGTCGGAGGGCCGGCGGAAGAGACCCAGTACTTC. It encodes CASSLVGGPAEETQYF. The V gene is TRBV5-6, the J gene TRBJ2-5; D might be TRBD2 (6 bases). This CDR3 spans 16 amino acids. Per the germline V gene, CDR1 is SGHDT and CDR2 is YYEEEE. V lost 0 bases and J 3 bases, leaving 15 bases between the germline ends.

This chain joins TRBV30 and TRBJ2-1; TRBD1 matches 8 bases. The germline CDR1 and CDR2 sequences are GTSNPN and SVGIG (reference sequence). The CDR3 is 14 amino acids. J was trimmed by 9 bases and V by 3 bases; bases with no gene match: 10. In nucleotides, the CDR3 is TGTGCCTGGAGGGCCGGGACAGGCTCAAGTGAGCAGTTCTTC. Protein product: CAWRAGTGSSEQFF.

J is TRBJ2-7 and V is TRBV3-1 (or the pseudogene TRBV3-2), with D maybe TRBD2 (6 bases). The V and J ends lost 1 base and 5 bases respectively, with 15 bases between them. The germline V gene encodes CDR1 LGHDT and CDR2 YNNKEL (reference sequence). The CDR3 length is 15 residues. CDR3 amino acids: CASSQVHSGRNEQYF. In DNA form, the CDR3 reads TGTGCCAGCAGCCAAGTCCATTCAGGGAGGAACGAGCAGTACTTC.